This T cell receptor (beta chain) is drawn from a study of blood T cell repertoires in COVID-19. For the study at large: Researchers got acute and convalescent COVID-19 samples from the United States, Italy and Spain. The cDNA or gDNA used as material had been derived from T cells, B-cell-depleted T cells, or PBMCs.

Patients at the Seattle site were enrolled during active infection and followed longitudinally. This CDR3 has 13 residues. CDR1 and CDR2 from the germline V gene are GTSNPN and SVGIG (reference sequence). The V and J ends lost 4 bases and 6 bases, in that order; junction bases with no gene match: 6. Per the authors' pipeline: Amplifying reference gene primers gave estimates of nucleated cell counts. The assay was immunoSEQ multiplex PCR, and TCRdb's table has in-frame clones only and misses some. That table gives V, J and clone size, and the DNA gave D and trimming. The sample lists approximately 290,000 clones, roughly four fifths occurring once.

The sequencing sample was made of peripheral blood. The source is a person between 70 and 80 years old with COVID-19, enrolled during active disease. This rearrangement joins TRBV30 to TRBJ2-7; TRBD2 matches 10 bases. CDR3: CAWNVAGGSEQYF. DNA of the CDR3: TGTGCCTGGAACGTAGCGGGAGGAAGCGAGCAGTACTTC.